This TCR beta chain was sequenced for a study of graft-versus-host responses after intestinal transplantation. Across the whole study: Multivisceral, liver-intestinal, or isolated intestinal grafts were transplanted into recipients. The study gave all recipients anti-thymocyte globulin induction, then tacrolimus and steroids for approximately 3 years.

The germline CDR1 and CDR2 sequences are KGHSH and LQKENI. Trimming left V 3 bases short and J 3 bases short, with 15 bases between. The CDR3 contains 16 residues. Notes on this clone: Its antigen remains unidentified.

The data were produced by immunoSEQ multiplex PCR, yet TCRdb's version contains in-frame clones alone and is incomplete. Of some 97,000 clones listed, roughly nine tenths are singletons. Overall study findings and caveats: GvH clones were found in recipient marrow; some appeared first in ileum or blood. Patients with graft-donor T cell macrochimerism had high graft-versus-host to host-versus-graft clonal ratios in allografts.

The TCR sequence derives from a human donor who was the organ donor for an intestinal transplant. Source: unstimulated CD4+ T cells sorted from spleen or lymph node cells, taken before transplant. V gene TRBV18 combines with J gene TRBJ1-3; maybe TRBD1 (5 bases). CDR3 region: CASSPNLGVLGNTIYF. The CDR3 bases are TGTGCCAGCTCACCGAACTTGGGGGTACTTGGAAACACCATATATTTT.